This TCR beta chain was recorded in a study of cytomegalovirus exposure and HLA in healthy donors. Primers included in the PCR were 60 Vbeta and 13 Jbeta primers. Data came from immunoSEQ multiplex PCR; TCRdb stores just in-frame clones and leaves some out. The sample holds 55,000 to 75,000 clones, about 74% seen once. Turning to this clone: Its antigen is currently unknown.

Overall study findings and caveats: In a later analysis, CMV-associated beta chains were mostly HLA-associated, it appeared. A link between a missense DCLRE1C variant and TCR beta V- and J-gene trimming emerged from a later analysis.

This CDR3 spans 14 amino acids. V was pared by 7 bases and J by 2 bases, with 14 bases between. Germline V lookup: CDR1 MNHEY, CDR2 SVGAGI. The source is a human donor in good health. The material sequenced was PBMCs. The chain links TRBV6-5 to TRBJ1-1; a possible D gene is TRBD1 (5 bases). CDR3 bases: TGTGCCAGCACCGCGGGGGGTATTAACACTGAAGCTTTCTTT. Residues: CASTAGGINTEAFF.